The 24 T cell receptor beta chains below were found in one sample sequenced in a study of PD-L1 blockade in urothelial cancer. Some clones are missing from TCRdb's copy, which holds only in-frame ones; the method was immunoSEQ multiplex PCR. Counted here are over 100,000 clones, roughly 90% occurring once; the ten biggest clones make up more than 3%. Time point given: peripheral blood 6 weeks after treatment start. The sample here was PBMCs, taken around atezolizumab (anti-PD-L1) treatment. The receptor source for this set is a man aged 60 to 69 with urothelial cancer.

There are a few counts of this clone. J is TRBJ1-2 and V is TRBV9; D is undetermined. The CDR3 consists of 14 residues. The V gene lost 1 base and the J gene lost 0 bases, with 7 bases spanning the gap. The germline CDR1 and CDR2 sequences are SGDLS and YYNGEE. The CDR3 protein is CASSVQTTNYGYTF. The CDR3 DNA reads as TGTGCCAGCAGCGTACAGACAACTAACTATGGCTACACCTTC.

The rearrangement uses TRBV6-1 and TRBJ1-2; 11 bases match TRBD1. CDR3 length equals 15 residues. Looked up from germline, CDR1 is MNHNS and CDR2 is SASEGT. V trimming: 7 bases; J trimming: 3 bases; junction bases outside the gene matches: 7. Here the CDR3 reads CASTLGQGADYGYTF. As DNA, the CDR3 is TGTGCCAGCACCCTAGGACAGGGGGCCGACTATGGCTACACCTTC.

The genes are TRBV7-9 and TRBJ2-2; possibly TRBD2 for D (6 bases). Germline values: CDR1 SEHNR, CDR2 FQNEAQ (reference sequence). V lost 2 bases, J lost 0 bases, and 10 bases lay in between. The CDR3 has 16 amino acids. The CDR3, as DNA: TGTGCCAGCAGCTTAAGGGGACTCGCGAACACCGGGGAGCTGTTTTTT. Translation: CASSLRGLANTGELFF. The complete variable domain, with remaining parts taken from reference TRBV7-9 and TRBJ2-2, reads DTGVSQNPRHKITKRGQNVTFRCDPISEHNRLYWYRQTLGQGPEFLTYFQNEAQLEKSRLLSDRFSAERPKGSFSTLEIQRTEQGDSAMYLCASSLRGLANTGELFFGEGSRLTVL.

The chain couples TRBV7-2 to TRBJ1-1; tentatively, D is TRBD1 (6 bases). V lost 4 bases and J lost 0, with 15 bases in between. This CDR3 is 16 amino acids long. CDR1 is SGHTA, CDR2 FQGNSA, per germline. In DNA form, the CDR3 reads TGTGCCAGCAGCTGGGGGTGGGGGGGCATGAACACTGAAGCTTTCTTT. It specifies CASSWGWGGMNTEAFF.

The V and J genes are TRBV7-9 and TRBJ2-7, with D perhaps TRBD2 (5 bases). Germline CDR1 SEHNR, CDR2 FQNEAQ (reference sequence). This CDR3 contains 12 residues. V was clipped by 1 base and J by 7 bases, with 8 bases between them. The chain's CDR3 is CASSLGPGEQYF. The CDR3 region has the DNA TGTGCCAGCAGCTTAGGTCCGGGGGAGCAGTACTTC.

This rearrangement joins TRBV6-6 to TRBJ1-2; 7 positions agree with TRBD1. V lost 5 bases, J lost 3 bases, and 0 bases stayed unmatched. There are 12 residues in the CDR3. The V gene's germline CDR1 is MNHNY and CDR2 SVGAGI (reference sequence). The CDR3 loop reads CASSTGDYGYTF. Written as DNA, the CDR3 is TGTGCCAGCAGTACAGGGGACTATGGCTACACCTTC.

Turning to this clone: The sample carries other DNA sequences with the same CDR3. This chain uses TRBV5-6 with TRBJ1-2; no clear D. The CDR3 has 13 residues. V was shortened by 0 bases and J by 4 bases, with 7 bases between the two germline ends. CDR1 is SGHDT and CDR2 is YYEEEE in the germline V gene. DNA for the CDR3: TGTGCCAGCAGCTTGGGGAGGGCCTATGGCTACACCTTC. It is translated as CASSLGRAYGYTF. Drawing the rest from reference TRBV5-6 and TRBJ1-2, the complete variable domain is DAGVTQSPTHLIKTRGQQVTLRCSPKSGHDTVSWYQQALGQGPQFIFQYYEEEERQRGNFPDRFSGHQFPNYSSELNVNALLLGDSALYLCASSLGRAYGYTFGSGTRLTVV.

The J gene is TRBJ2-7, the V gene TRBV11-2; a possible D gene is TRBD1 (5 bases). V was pared by 3 bases and J by 3 bases, with 9 bases between. The CDR3 extends over 13 amino acids. Germline loops: CDR1 SGHAT, CDR2 FQNNGV. The CDR3 protein is CASSLVRGYEQYF. The CDR3 DNA is TGTGCCAGCAGCTTGGTAAGGGGCTACGAGCAGTACTTC.

The V and J genes are TRBV15 and TRBJ1-2, with D unresolved. Trimming shortened V by 1 base and J by 6 bases, and 21 bases separated the two germline ends. The CDR3 is 17 residues long. CDR1 LNHNV and CDR2 YYDKDF come from the germline V gene (reference sequence). CDR3 protein: CATSRGGSVGIGDGYTF. The CDR3 DNA is TGTGCCACCAGCAGAGGCGGGTCTGTAGGGATCGGTGATGGCTACACCTTC. The variable domain in full, with the rest retrieved from reference TRBV15 and TRBJ1-2, is DAMVIQNPRYQVTQFGKPVTLSCSQTLNHNVMYWYQQKSSQAPKLLFHYYDKDFNNEADTPDNFQSRRPNTSFCFLDIRSPGLGDTAMYLCATSRGGSVGIGDGYTFGSGTRLTVV.

The gene calls are TRBV7-9 and TRBJ1-5; D gene unclear. The CDR3 contains 13 residues. CDR1 SEHNR and CDR2 FQNEAQ come from the germline V gene (reference sequence). V was cut by 0 bases and J by 5 bases, with 5 bases left in between. The CDR3 loop reads CASSLAGDQPQHF. CDR3 DNA: TGTGCCAGCAGCTTAGCGGGAGATCAGCCCCAGCATTTT.

The rearrangement uses TRBV19 and TRBJ1-1; a weak D match, TRBD1 (5 bases). Germline V gene data show CDR1 as LNHDA and CDR2 as SQIVND (reference sequence). V was cut by 11 bases and J by 1 base, with 26 bases left in between. This CDR3 comprises 17 residues. The CDR3 spells CAYHGPRQTSRNTEAFF. CDR3 DNA sequence: TGTGCCTACCACGGCCCCAGACAGACGAGTAGGAACACTGAAGCTTTCTTT.

This clone was recorded once. The chain employs TRBV10-3 and TRBJ2-3; D unclear. Looked up from germline, CDR1 is ENHRY and CDR2 is SYGVKD. Trimming removed 3 bases at V and 9 bases at J, with 7 bases between. The CDR3 consists of 11 residues. CDR3 loop: CAISDSITQYF. The CDR3 bases are TGTGCCATCAGTGACTCTATCACGCAGTATTTT.

The chain recombines TRBV6-6 with TRBJ1-1; 10 bases agree with TRBD1. V lost 8 bases and J lost 11; bases outside the gene matches: 8. The CDR3 covers 12 residues. CDR1 and CDR2 from the germline V gene are MNHNY and SVGAGI (reference sequence). The CDR3 coding sequence is TGTGCCAGCTACAAGGGGACAGGGGTCGCTTTCTTT. As protein: CASYKGTGVAFF.

The rearrangement joins TRBV2 to TRBJ2-2; 8 nucleotides agree with TRBD1. CDR1 and CDR2 (germline): SNHLY, FYNNEI. The CDR3 sequence is 13 residues long. J lost 6 bases, V lost 7 bases, and 4 bases had no gene match. The CDR3 protein is CASTKDRAGELFF. Written as DNA, the CDR3 is TGTGCCAGCACCAAGGACAGGGCCGGGGAGCTGTTTTTT.

The V call is TRBV29-1, the J call TRBJ1-1; 8 nucleotides align to TRBD1. The CDR3 spans 14 residues. V shed 3 bases, J shed 2 bases, and the junction held 5 bases outside the gene matches. The germline V gene encodes CDR1 SQVTM and CDR2 ANQGSEA. Written as DNA, the CDR3 is TGCAGCGTTGACCTCGGGACAGGCAACACTGAAGCTTTCTTT. As protein: CSVDLGTGNTEAFF.

The rearrangement joins TRBV9 to TRBJ2-1; possible D gene TRBD2, 6 bases. V lost 0 bases to trimming and J lost 5 bases, with 15 bases between them. CDR3 length: 16 residues. CDR1 is SGDLS and CDR2 is YYNGEE in the germline V gene. Here the CDR3 reads CASSVGPAGNHNEQFF. The CDR3 DNA reads TGTGCCAGCAGCGTAGGGCCAGCGGGTAACCACAATGAGCAGTTCTTC.

The chain couples TRBV7-2 to TRBJ1-3, with 8 positions matching TRBD1. With V trimmed by 4 bases and J by 4 bases, 6 bases remained unmatched. Germline CDR1 SGHTA, CDR2 FQGNSA. This CDR3 is built from 15 residues. The CDR3 nucleotides are TGTGCCAGCAGCTGGAGACAGGGGTCGGGAAACACCATATATTTT. Its translation is CASSWRQGSGNTIYF.

The chain is built from TRBV7-2 and TRBJ2-2, with 7 positions matching TRBD1. CDR1 and CDR2 from the germline V gene are SGHTA and FQGNSA. With 0 bases clipped from V and 4 bases from J, the junction kept 5 bases outside the gene matches. This CDR3 region has 16 residues. The CDR3 DNA follows: TGTGCCAGCAGCTTAGCGCCCGGGACAGCCACCGGGGAGCTGTTTTTT. As protein: CASSLAPGTATGELFF.

The gene calls are TRBV4-2 and TRBJ2-7; 9 positions agree with TRBD2. This CDR3 has 16 amino acids. CDR1 LGHNA and CDR2 YNFKEQ come from the germline V gene. With V trimmed by 4 bases and J by 0 bases, 7 bases remained unmatched. For the CDR3, the DNA is TGTGCCAGCAGCCCAGGCAGCGGGGGGAGCTCCTACGAGCAGTACTTC. Translation gives CASSPGSGGSSYEQYF.

The chain links TRBV21-1 to TRBJ1-2. TRBV21-1 has pseudogene status. The CDR3 spans 15 residues. The CDR3 DNA sequence: TGTGCCAGCAGCGGCAAGGCGGACTTAAGCTATGGCTACACCTTC. Amino acids: CASSGKADLSYGYTF.

The rearrangement joins TRBV5-1 to TRBJ2-7; 10 bases match TRBD1. The CDR3 spans 15 residues. Germline CDR1 reads SGHRS; CDR2 reads YFSETQ. V dropped 5 bases and J dropped 6; count of bases not matched to a gene: 11. The CDR3 sequence is CASSFSGTGVGEQYF. As DNA, the CDR3 is TGCGCCAGCAGTTTTTCCGGGACAGGGGTCGGCGAGCAGTACTTC.

J is TRBJ1-1 and V is TRBV28; D unresolved. Germline-derived CDR1 and CDR2 are MDHEN and SYDVKM. This CDR3 has 12 residues. The V and J ends lost 5 bases and 4 bases respectively, with 8 bases between them. The DNA of the CDR3 is TGTGCCAGCAGTCGTGAGGTCACTGAAGCTTTCTTT. Translated: CASSREVTEAFF. Supplemented by reference TRBV28 and TRBJ1-1, the full variable domain reads DVKVTQSSRYLVKRTGEKVFLECVQDMDHENMFWYRQDPGLGLRLIYFSYDVKMKEKGDIPEGYSVSREKKERFSLILESASTNQTSMYLCASSREVTEAFFGQGTRLTVV.

V gene TRBV7-8 combines with J gene TRBJ2-5, with a weak D call TRBD2 (5 bases). Germline values: CDR1 SGHVS, CDR2 FQNEAQ. Trimming removed 5 bases from V and 2 bases from J, with 9 bases in between. CDR3 length: 13 residues. The CDR3 sequence is CASSAGPQETQYF. CDR3 nucleotide sequence: TGTGCCAGCAGCGCGGGCCCACAAGAGACCCAGTACTTC.

This chain's CDR3 is CASSLGDSTQYF. CDR3 in DNA: TGTGCCAGCAGCTTAGGTGACAGCACGCAGTATTTT. V gene TRBV7-9 combines with J gene TRBJ2-3; D possibly corresponds to TRBD1 (5 bases). The CDR3 spans 12 residues. The V gene's germline CDR1 is SEHNR and CDR2 FQNEAQ (reference sequence). Deletions cut 1 base from V and 9 bases from J, with 8 bases between.